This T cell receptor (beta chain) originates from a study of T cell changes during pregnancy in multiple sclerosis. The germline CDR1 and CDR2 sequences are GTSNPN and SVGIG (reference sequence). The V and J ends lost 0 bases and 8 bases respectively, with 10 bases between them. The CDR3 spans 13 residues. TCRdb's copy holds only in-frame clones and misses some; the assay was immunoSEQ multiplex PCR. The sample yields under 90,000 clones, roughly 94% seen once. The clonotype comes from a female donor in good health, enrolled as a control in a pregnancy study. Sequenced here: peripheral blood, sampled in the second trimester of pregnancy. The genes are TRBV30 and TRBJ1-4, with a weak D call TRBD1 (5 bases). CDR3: CAWSVQGGEKLFF. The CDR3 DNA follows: TGTGCCTGGAGTGTCCAGGGAGGGGAAAAACTGTTTTTT.